This TCR beta chain stems from a study of response to subunit inactivated influenza vaccine. TCRdb processed the RT-PCR reads anew with MiXCR; each CDR3 protein has one entry. The sample lists more than 450,000 distinct CDR3 sequences, 10% to 12% occurring once. These data were also reused for a study on T cells expressing NK-cell markers. That report adds: TCR beta libraries carry UMIs added by 5'RACE template switching. Repertoire data for TCR beta were derived from sorted T cells (CD3+CD56+NKG2C+, CD3+CD56+NKG2C- and CD3+CD56-NKG2C+). In a few donors, dominant clonotypes made up about 28.3-65% of CD3+CD56-NKG2C+ cells.

The sequencing used PBMCs from blood, collected on the day of vaccination. The TCR originated in a man aged 45-60 years who received an inactivated influenza vaccine.

DNA of the CDR3: TGTGCCAGCAGCAGGGGGTGGCAAGAGACCCAGTACTTC. It yields the protein CASSRGWQETQYF. V gene TRBV7-6 combines with J gene TRBJ2-5, with D possibly being TRBD1 (6 bases). Germline assignment: CDR1 SGHVS and CDR2 FNYEAQ. CDR3 length equals 13 residues. Trimming left V 5 bases short and J 2 bases short, with 9 bases between.